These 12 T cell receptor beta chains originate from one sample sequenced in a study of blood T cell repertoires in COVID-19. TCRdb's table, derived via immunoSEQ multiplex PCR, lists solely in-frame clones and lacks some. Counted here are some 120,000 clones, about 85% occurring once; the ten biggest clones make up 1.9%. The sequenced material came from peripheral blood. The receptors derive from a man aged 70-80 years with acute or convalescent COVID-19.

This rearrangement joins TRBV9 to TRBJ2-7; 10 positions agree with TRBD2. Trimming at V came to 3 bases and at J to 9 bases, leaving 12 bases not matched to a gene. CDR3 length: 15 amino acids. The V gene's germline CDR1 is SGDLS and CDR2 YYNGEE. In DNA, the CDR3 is TGTGCCAGCAGCGGAGAGTCCAGCGGGGGGGCCCTGCAGTACTTC. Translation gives CASSGESSGGALQYF.

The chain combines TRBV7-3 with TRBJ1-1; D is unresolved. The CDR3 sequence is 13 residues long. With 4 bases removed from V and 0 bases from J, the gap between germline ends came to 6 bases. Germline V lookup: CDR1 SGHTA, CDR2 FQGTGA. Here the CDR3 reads CASSYLMNTEAFF. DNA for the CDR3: TGTGCCAGCAGCTACCTAATGAACACTGAAGCTTTCTTT. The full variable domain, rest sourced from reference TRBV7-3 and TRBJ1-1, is GAGVSQTPSNKVTEKGKYVELRCDPISGHTALYWYRQSLGQGPEFLIYFQGTGAADDSGLPNDRFFAVRPEGSVSTLKIQRTERGDSAVYLCASSYLMNTEAFFGQGTRLTVV.

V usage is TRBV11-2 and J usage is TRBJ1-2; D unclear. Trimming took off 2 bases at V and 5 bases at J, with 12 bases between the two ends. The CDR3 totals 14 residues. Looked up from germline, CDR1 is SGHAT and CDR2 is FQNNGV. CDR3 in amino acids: CASSLFSGDYGYTF. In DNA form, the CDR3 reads TGTGCCAGCAGCTTATTCAGCGGGGATTATGGCTACACCTTC.

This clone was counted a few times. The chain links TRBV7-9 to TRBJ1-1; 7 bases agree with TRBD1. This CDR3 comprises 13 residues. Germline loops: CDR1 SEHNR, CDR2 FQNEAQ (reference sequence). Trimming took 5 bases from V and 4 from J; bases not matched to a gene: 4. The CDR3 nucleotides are TGTGCCAGCAGCGAGACAGGGCTCACTGAAGCTTTCTTT. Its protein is CASSETGLTEAFF.

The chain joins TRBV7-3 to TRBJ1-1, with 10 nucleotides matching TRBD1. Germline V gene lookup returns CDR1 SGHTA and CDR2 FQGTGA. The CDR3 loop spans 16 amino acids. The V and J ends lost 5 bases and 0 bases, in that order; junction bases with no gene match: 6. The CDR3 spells CASSPGQGEMNTEAFF. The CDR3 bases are TGTGCCAGCAGCCCCGGACAGGGGGAGATGAACACTGAAGCTTTCTTT.

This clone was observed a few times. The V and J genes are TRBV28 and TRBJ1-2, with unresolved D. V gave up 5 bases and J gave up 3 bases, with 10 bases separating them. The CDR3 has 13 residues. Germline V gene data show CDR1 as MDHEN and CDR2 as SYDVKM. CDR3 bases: TGTGCCAGCAGTCCCCGGGTTTACTATGGCTACACCTTC. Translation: CASSPRVYYGYTF.

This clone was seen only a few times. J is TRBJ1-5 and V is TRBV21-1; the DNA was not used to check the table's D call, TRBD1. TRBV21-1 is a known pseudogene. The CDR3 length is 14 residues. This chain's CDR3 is CASITDRAYQPQHF. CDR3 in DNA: TGTGCCAGCATCACGGACAGGGCCTATCAGCCCCAGCATTTT.

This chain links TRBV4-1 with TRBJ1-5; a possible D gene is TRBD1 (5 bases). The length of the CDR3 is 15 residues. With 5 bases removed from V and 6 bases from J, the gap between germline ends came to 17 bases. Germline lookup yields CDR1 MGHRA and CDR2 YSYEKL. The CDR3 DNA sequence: TGCGCCAGCAGCAAAGGGGACTCCCGGAGTCAGCCCCAGCATTTT. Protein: CASSKGDSRSQPQHF.

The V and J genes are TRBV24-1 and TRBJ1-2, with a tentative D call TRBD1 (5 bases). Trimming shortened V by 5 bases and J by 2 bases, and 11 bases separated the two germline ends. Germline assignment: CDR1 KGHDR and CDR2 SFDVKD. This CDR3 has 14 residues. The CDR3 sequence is CATSAAGRNYGYTF. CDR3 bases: TGTGCCACCAGTGCGGCAGGGCGAAACTATGGCTACACCTTC.

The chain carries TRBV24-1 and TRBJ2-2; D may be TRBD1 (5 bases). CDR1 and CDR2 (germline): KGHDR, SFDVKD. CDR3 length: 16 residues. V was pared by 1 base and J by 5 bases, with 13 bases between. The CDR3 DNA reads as TGTGCCACCAGTGATTTTCGGCAGGGATGGACCGGGGAGCTGTTTTTT. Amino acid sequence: CATSDFRQGWTGELFF.

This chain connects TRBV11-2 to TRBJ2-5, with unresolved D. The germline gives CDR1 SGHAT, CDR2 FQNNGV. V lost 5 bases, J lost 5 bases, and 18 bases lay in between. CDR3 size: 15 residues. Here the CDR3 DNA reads TGTGCCAGCAGCCCCGCTCCCGGGTTCGGCGAGACCCAGTACTTC. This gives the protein CASSPAPGFGETQYF.

The CDR3 here is CASSQEAAAGELFF. The CDR3 nucleotides read TGTGCCAGCAGCCAAGAGGCGGCCGCCGGGGAGCTGTTTTTT. The chain employs TRBV4-2 and TRBJ2-2, with D uncertain. The germline CDR1 and CDR2 sequences are LGHNA and YNFKEQ. This CDR3 is 14 amino acids long. Trimming took 0 bases from V and 6 from J, leaving 8 bases between them.